A selection of T cell receptor beta chains follows, all from one sample in a study of breast tumors, draining lymph nodes, adjacent tissues. TCRdb analysed the multiplex PCR reads with MiXCR anew, one entry per CDR3 protein. Of some 65,000 distinct CDR3 sequences in the sample, less than 45% were seen once. The source material was breast tumor tissue. The receptors originated from a female donor with breast cancer. Some clones in this sample may be carry-over from other donors' samples. Both conserved end residues are part of each CDR3. Each record gives: clone size, D gene, V gene, J gene, CDR3 length, CDR3 protein, CDR3 DNA. A D gene is named only where the DNA matches it firmly. Clone size is not always given. Where it is, it says once, few, many or a class for expanded clones.

abundance: many
d_gene: .
v_gene: TRBV27
j_gene: TRBJ2-3
len: 16
CDR3aa: CASRDIPQAEGDTQYF
CDR3nt: TGTGCCAGCAGAGACATCCCCCAAGCCGAGGGAGATACGCAGTATTTT

abundance: .
d_gene: .
v_gene: TRBV19
j_gene: TRBJ1-6
len: 13
CDR3aa: CASSSGAASPLHF
CDR3nt: TGTGCCAGTAGTTCGGGGGCGGCTTCACCCCTCCACTTT

abundance: .
d_gene: TRBD1
v_gene: TRBV15
j_gene: TRBJ2-6
len: 18
CDR3aa: CATSRDRRQGAGANVLTF
CDR3nt: TGTGCCACCAGCAGAGACCGCAGACAGGGAGCCGGGGCCAACGTCCTGACTTTC

abundance: .
d_gene: .
v_gene: TRBV9
j_gene: TRBJ1-1
len: 15
CDR3aa: CASSQGLLRNTEAFF
CDR3nt: TGTGCCAGCAGCCAAGGTCTTTTAAGGAACACTGAAGCTTTCTTT

abundance: few
d_gene: TRBD1
v_gene: TRBV7-3
j_gene: TRBJ2-5
len: 15
CDR3aa: CASSQGQGAGETQYF
CDR3nt: TGTGCTAGCAGCCAGGGACAGGGGGCTGGAGAGACCCAGTACTTC

abundance: .
d_gene: TRBD2
v_gene: TRBV20-1
j_gene: TRBJ2-7
len: 14
CDR3aa: CSASGGRAVPEQYF
CDR3nt: TGCAGTGCTAGTGGCGGGAGGGCCGTACCCGAGCAGTACTTC

abundance: many
d_gene: TRBD1
v_gene: TRBV7-2
j_gene: TRBJ2-1
len: 18
CDR3aa: CASSLGLAGQGTYNEQFF
CDR3nt: TGTGCCAGCAGCTTAGGGCTTGCGGGACAGGGGACCTACAATGAGCAGTTCTTC

abundance: many
d_gene: .
v_gene: TRBV12-3/TRBV12-4
j_gene: TRBJ2-7
len: 13
CDR3aa: CASSSDISYEQYF
CDR3nt: TGTGCCAGCAGTTCCGACATCTCCTACGAGCAGTACTTC

abundance: few
d_gene: .
v_gene: TRBV6-5
j_gene: TRBJ2-1
len: 14
CDR3aa: CASSHERYWNEQFF
CDR3nt: TGTGCCAGCAGTCACGAGCGGTATTGGAATGAGCAGTTCTTC

abundance: many
d_gene: .
v_gene: TRBV30
j_gene: TRBJ2-2
len: 15
CDR3aa: CAWSETPTPGGELFF
CDR3nt: TGTGCCTGGAGTGAGACCCCCACTCCAGGAGGGGAGCTGTTTTTT

abundance: many
d_gene: .
v_gene: TRBV12-5
j_gene: TRBJ2-3
len: 12
CDR3aa: CASGVNSDTQYF
CDR3nt: TGTGCTAGTGGTGTCAACTCAGATACGCAGTATTTT

abundance: many
d_gene: .
v_gene: TRBV7-9
j_gene: TRBJ2-7
len: 17
CDR3aa: CASGTGTNSLSPYEQYF
CDR3nt: TGTGCCAGCGGTACAGGGACCAACTCCCTAAGCCCCTACGAGCAGTACTTC

abundance: few
d_gene: .
v_gene: TRBV6-5
j_gene: TRBJ1-2
len: 13
CDR3aa: CASSYSGVYGYTF
CDR3nt: TGTGCCAGCAGTTACTCAGGGGTCTATGGCTACACCTTC

abundance: many
d_gene: .
v_gene: TRBV18
j_gene: TRBJ1-3
len: 15
CDR3aa: CASSPPWFTGNTIYF
CDR3nt: TGTGCCAGCTCACCACCGTGGTTTACCGGAAACACCATATATTTT

abundance: .
d_gene: .
v_gene: TRBV9
j_gene: TRBJ1-6
len: 14
CDR3aa: CASSAELENSPLHF
CDR3nt: TGTGCCAGCTCTGCAGAGCTAGAGAATTCGCCCCTCCACTTT

abundance: .
d_gene: .
v_gene: TRBV5-1
j_gene: TRBJ2-3
len: 15
CDR3aa: CASSLRTGGFDTQYF
CDR3nt: TGCGCCAGCAGCTTGAGGACTGGCGGATTTGATACGCAGTATTTT

abundance: .
d_gene: .
v_gene: TRBV6-5
j_gene: TRBJ1-2
len: 13
CDR3aa: CASRQTVYYGYTF
CDR3nt: TGTGCCAGCAGGCAGACAGTTTACTATGGCTACACCTTC

abundance: .
d_gene: TRBD2
v_gene: TRBV2
j_gene: TRBJ2-7
len: 12
CDR3aa: CASTTSGSEQYF
CDR3nt: TGTGCCAGCACAACTAGCGGGAGTGAGCAGTACTTC

abundance: .
d_gene: TRBD1
v_gene: TRBV11-3
j_gene: TRBJ1-6
len: 16
CDR3aa: CASSAPGQGVYSPLHF
CDR3nt: TGTGCCAGCAGCGCACCGGGACAGGGAGTTTATTCACCCCTCCACTTT

abundance: .
d_gene: .
v_gene: TRBV28
j_gene: TRBJ1-3
len: 15
CDR3aa: CASSSPGQSGNTVYF
CDR3nt: TGTGCCAGCAGTTCGCCTGGACAGTCTGGAAACACCGTATATTTT

abundance: .
d_gene: TRBD2
v_gene: TRBV10-2
j_gene: TRBJ2-7
len: 16
CDR3aa: CASSPLRTSGGYEQYF
CDR3nt: TGCGCCAGCAGTCCCCTCAGGACTAGCGGGGGTTACGAGCAGTACTTC

abundance: few
d_gene: .
v_gene: TRBV6-5
j_gene: TRBJ2-2
len: 13
CDR3aa: CASSYRGAGELFF
CDR3nt: TGTGCCAGCAGTTACCGAGGGGCCGGGGAGCTGTTTTTT

abundance: many
d_gene: TRBD2
v_gene: TRBV10-1
j_gene: TRBJ2-3
len: 13
CDR3aa: CARAAGGSNTQYF
CDR3nt: TGCGCCAGGGCCGCGGGGGGCTCGAATACGCAGTATTTT

abundance: many
d_gene: .
v_gene: TRBV2
j_gene: TRBJ1-2
len: 14
CDR3aa: CASREQAPLGGYTF
CDR3nt: TGTGCCAGCAGGGAACAGGCGCCCTTAGGGGGCTACACCTTC

abundance: few
d_gene: .
v_gene: TRBV7-7
j_gene: TRBJ2-1
len: 12
CDR3aa: CARRVNYNEQFF
CDR3nt: TGTGCTAGGCGCGTCAATTACAATGAGCAGTTCTTC

abundance: .
d_gene: .
v_gene: TRBV5-6
j_gene: TRBJ1-3
len: 12
CDR3aa: CASSMYGTTIYF
CDR3nt: TGCGCCAGCAGCATGTATGGAACCACCATATATTTT

abundance: many
d_gene: .
v_gene: TRBV16
j_gene: TRBJ1-2
len: 12
CDR3aa: CASSPTGNGYTF
CDR3nt: TGTGCCAGCAGCCCAACAGGGAATGGCTACACCTTC

abundance: .
d_gene: TRBD1
v_gene: TRBV5-1
j_gene: TRBJ1-5
len: 14
CDR3aa: CASGTGMGSQPQHF
CDR3nt: TGCGCCAGCGGGACAGGGATGGGAAGTCAGCCCCAGCATTTT

abundance: many
d_gene: .
v_gene: TRBV5-1
j_gene: TRBJ2-3
len: 16
CDR3aa: CASSFSPLAGTDTQYF
CDR3nt: TGCGCCAGCAGCTTCTCTCCCCTGGCTGGTACAGATACGCAGTATTTT

abundance: many
d_gene: .
v_gene: TRBV7-2
j_gene: TRBJ2-5
len: 14
CDR3aa: CASSLALGMETQYF
CDR3nt: TGTGCCAGCAGCTTAGCGCTGGGGATGGAGACCCAGTACTTC

abundance: many
d_gene: TRBD1
v_gene: TRBV7-9
j_gene: TRBJ1-6
len: 15
CDR3aa: CASSATGTAFSPLHF
CDR3nt: TGTGCCAGCAGCGCCACCGGGACAGCTTTTTCACCCCTCCACTTT

abundance: many
d_gene: .
v_gene: TRBV7-2
j_gene: TRBJ1-5
len: 17
CDR3aa: CASSFVGTRGGNQPQHF
CDR3nt: TGTGCCAGCAGCTTCGTAGGAACCAGGGGAGGCAATCAGCCCCAGCATTTT

abundance: .
d_gene: TRBD1
v_gene: TRBV2
j_gene: TRBJ2-5
len: 13
CDR3aa: CAGSEGQSEAQYF
CDR3nt: TGTGCCGGCAGTGAGGGACAGAGCGAGGCCCAGTACTTC

abundance: .
d_gene: TRBD1
v_gene: TRBV19
j_gene: TRBJ1-5
len: 15
CDR3aa: CASSTTGAGHQPQHF
CDR3nt: TGTGCCAGTAGTACTACAGGGGCCGGGCATCAGCCCCAGCATTTT

abundance: many
d_gene: TRBD1
v_gene: TRBV6-2/TRBV6-3
j_gene: TRBJ2-1
len: 15
CDR3aa: CASRSDRVSYNEQFF
CDR3nt: TGTGCCAGCAGGTCCGACAGGGTCTCCTACAATGAGCAGTTCTTC

abundance: .
d_gene: TRBD2
v_gene: TRBV7-3
j_gene: TRBJ2-1
len: 13
CDR3aa: CASSPSGANEQFF
CDR3nt: TGTGCCAGCAGCCCTAGCGGGGCGAATGAGCAGTTCTTC

abundance: many
d_gene: TRBD2
v_gene: TRBV29-1
j_gene: TRBJ2-1
len: 12
CDR3aa: CSVGPSGRADFF
CDR3nt: TGCAGCGTTGGTCCTAGCGGGAGGGCAGATTTCTTC

abundance: .
d_gene: TRBD2
v_gene: TRBV20-1
j_gene: TRBJ2-3
len: 15
CDR3aa: CSAGEGREITDTQYF
CDR3nt: TGCAGTGCTGGAGAGGGGCGGGAGATTACAGATACGCAGTATTTC

abundance: few
d_gene: TRBD2
v_gene: TRBV20-1
j_gene: TRBJ2-5
len: 14
CDR3aa: CSAAEHPSGRTQYF
CDR3nt: TGCAGTGCTGCCGAGCACCCTAGCGGGAGGACTCAGTACTTC

abundance: .
d_gene: TRBD1
v_gene: TRBV19
j_gene: TRBJ1-5
len: 17
CDR3aa: CASSIRAGTGNNQPQHF
CDR3nt: TGTGCCAGTAGTATAAGGGCGGGGACAGGGAACAATCAGCCCCAGCATTTT

abundance: many
d_gene: .
v_gene: TRBV5-8
j_gene: TRBJ1-2
len: 15
CDR3aa: CASSKRPGQVDGYTF
CDR3nt: TGTGCCAGCTCCAAACGTCCCGGCCAGGTAGATGGCTACACCTTC

abundance: many
d_gene: .
v_gene: TRBV2
j_gene: TRBJ2-7
len: 11
CDR3aa: CASSVMYEQYF
CDR3nt: TGTGCCAGCAGTGTTATGTACGAGCAGTACTTC

abundance: many
d_gene: .
v_gene: TRBV12-3/TRBV12-4
j_gene: TRBJ2-7
len: 13
CDR3aa: CASSTGGSYEQYF
CDR3nt: TGTGCCAGCAGTACCGGGGGCTCCTACGAGCAGTACTTC

abundance: .
d_gene: TRBD2
v_gene: TRBV7-2
j_gene: TRBJ2-7
len: 15
CDR3aa: CASCRTAGAGYQHPF
CDR3nt: TGTGCCAGTTGCCGGACAGCGGGGGCCGGGTACCAGCATCCCTTC

abundance: .
d_gene: TRBD2
v_gene: TRBV11-3
j_gene: TRBJ2-5
len: 16
CDR3aa: CASSPRLAGMGETQYF
CDR3nt: TGTGCCAGCAGCCCTAGACTAGCGGGGATGGGGGAGACCCAGTACTTC

abundance: .
d_gene: .
v_gene: TRBV14
j_gene: TRBJ1-1
len: 15
CDR3aa: CASSQIQGLGTEAFF
CDR3nt: TGTGCCAGCAGCCAAATTCAGGGGCTCGGCACTGAAGCTTTCTTT

abundance: many
d_gene: TRBD2
v_gene: TRBV7-2
j_gene: TRBJ2-1
len: 14
CDR3aa: CASSRTSGANEQFF
CDR3nt: TGTGCCAGCAGCCGGACTAGCGGGGCGAATGAGCAGTTCTTC

abundance: few
d_gene: TRBD1
v_gene: TRBV7-9
j_gene: TRBJ2-5
len: 15
CDR3aa: CASSSRQGAWETQYF
CDR3nt: TGTGCCAGCAGCTCCAGACAGGGGGCGTGGGAGACCCAGTACTTC